Below, 2 T cell receptor beta chains from the same sample are listed, as sequenced in a study of synovial regulatory T cells in juvenile arthritis. Study results and limitations: Blood Treg cells that were inflammation-associated showed lower TCR diversity than other blood Treg cells.

Only in-frame clones appear in the TCRdb table, and some are missing; sequencing was by immunoSEQ multiplex PCR. The sample totals 950 to 1,100 clones. No cognate antigen is known for these TCRs. The source material was Treg cells from blood. As to subset: HLA-DR+ inflammation-associated blood Treg cells. The receptors originated from a donor younger than 30 with juvenile idiopathic arthritis.

Measured by frequency, this clone is medium-sized (0.01 to 0.1%). The chain links TRBV5-4 to TRBJ2-3; no DNA is available, so the TRBD1 call from TCRdb remains unchecked. The CDR3 runs to 14 residues. No DNA is listed. Germline loops: CDR1 SGHNT, CDR2 YYREEE (reference sequence). CDR3 region: CASSLGRSTDTQYF.

This clone ranks as medium-sized in terms of frequency. V gene TRBV2 combines with J gene TRBJ1-1; without DNA, the TCRdb call of TRBD1 cannot be checked. The CDR3 consists of 14 residues. No nucleotide data were recorded. Germline V gene sequence: CDR1 SNHLY, CDR2 FYNNEI. The CDR3 spells CASSGQGGDTEAFF. The full variable domain, in which reference TRBV2 and TRBJ1-1 provide the parts outside the CDR3, is EPEVTQTPSHQVTQMGQEVILRCVPISNHLYFYWYRQILGQKVEFLVSFYNNEISEKSEIFDDQFSVERPDGSNFTLKIRSTKLEDSAMYFCASSGQGGDTEAFFGQGTRLTVV.